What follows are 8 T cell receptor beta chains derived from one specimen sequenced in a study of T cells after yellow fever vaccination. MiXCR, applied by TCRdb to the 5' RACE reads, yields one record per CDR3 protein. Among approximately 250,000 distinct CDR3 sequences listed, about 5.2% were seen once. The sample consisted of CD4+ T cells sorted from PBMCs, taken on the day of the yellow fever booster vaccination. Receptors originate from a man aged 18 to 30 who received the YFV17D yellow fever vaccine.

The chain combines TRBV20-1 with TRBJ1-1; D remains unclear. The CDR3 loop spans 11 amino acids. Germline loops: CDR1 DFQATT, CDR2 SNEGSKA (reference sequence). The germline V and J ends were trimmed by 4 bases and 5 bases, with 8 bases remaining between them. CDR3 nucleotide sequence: TGCAGTGCTAACGGGAAAACTGAAGCTTTCTTT. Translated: CSANGKTEAFF.

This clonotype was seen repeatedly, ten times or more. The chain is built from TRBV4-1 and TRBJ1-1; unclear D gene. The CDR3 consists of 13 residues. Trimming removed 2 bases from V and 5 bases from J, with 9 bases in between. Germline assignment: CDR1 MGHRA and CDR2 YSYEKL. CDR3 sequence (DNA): TGCGCCAGCAGCCAAACCCCAATTACTGAAGCTTTCTTT. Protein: CASSQTPITEAFF.

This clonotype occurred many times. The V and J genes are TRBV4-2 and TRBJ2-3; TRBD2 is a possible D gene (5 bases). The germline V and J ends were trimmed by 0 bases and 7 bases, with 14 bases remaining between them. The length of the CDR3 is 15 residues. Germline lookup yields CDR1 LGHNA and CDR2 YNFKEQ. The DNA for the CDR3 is TGTGCCAGCAGCCAAGATTCAGGAAGAGGGTATACGCAGTATTTT. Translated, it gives CASSQDSGRGYTQYF.

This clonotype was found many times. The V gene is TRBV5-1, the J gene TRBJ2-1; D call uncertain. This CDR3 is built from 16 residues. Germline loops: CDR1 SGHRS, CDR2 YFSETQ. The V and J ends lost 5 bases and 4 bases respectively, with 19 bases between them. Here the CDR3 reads CASSQKRGPLYNEQFF. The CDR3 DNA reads TGCGCCAGCAGTCAAAAGCGTGGGCCATTATACAATGAGCAGTTCTTC.

CDR3 sequence reads: CASSIPTGRRNQPQHF. The CDR3 bases are TGTGCCAGTAGTATCCCGACAGGCCGTCGAAATCAGCCCCAGCATTTT. The V call is TRBV19, the J call TRBJ1-5, with D tentatively TRBD1 (6 bases). V was clipped by 3 bases and J by 4 bases, with 16 bases between them. This CDR3 contains 16 residues. In germline, CDR1 is LNHDA, CDR2 SQIVND (reference sequence).

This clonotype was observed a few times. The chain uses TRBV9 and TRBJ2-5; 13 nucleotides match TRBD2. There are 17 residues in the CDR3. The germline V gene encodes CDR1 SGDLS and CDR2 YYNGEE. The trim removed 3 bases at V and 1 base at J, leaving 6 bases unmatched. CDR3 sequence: CASSGTSGGPGQETQYF. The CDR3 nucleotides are TGTGCCAGCAGCGGGACTAGCGGGGGCCCAGGCCAAGAGACCCAGTACTTC.

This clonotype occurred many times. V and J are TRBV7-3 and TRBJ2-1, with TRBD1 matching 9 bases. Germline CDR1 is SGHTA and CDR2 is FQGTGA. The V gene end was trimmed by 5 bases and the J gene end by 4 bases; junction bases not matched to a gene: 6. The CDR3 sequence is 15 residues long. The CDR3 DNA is TGTGCCAGCAGCCTGGACAGGGGAGGTTACAATGAGCAGTTCTTC. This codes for CASSLDRGGYNEQFF.

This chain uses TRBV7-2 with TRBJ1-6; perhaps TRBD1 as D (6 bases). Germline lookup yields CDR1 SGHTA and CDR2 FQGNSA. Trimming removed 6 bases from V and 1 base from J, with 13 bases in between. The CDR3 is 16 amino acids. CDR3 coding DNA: TGTGCCAGCAGTCCACCGCAGGGGTCCTATAATTCACCCCTCCACTTT. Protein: CASSPPQGSYNSPLHF.